The 10 T cell receptor beta chains listed next were all sequenced from one sample in a study of regulatory T cells in long-lasting Graves disease. Time point in this sample: persistent/refractory GD, antithyroid drugs over 5 years with positive TRAb. PBMC-extracted RNA yielded the TCR library. The TCR beta library used iRepertoire HTBI primers with Arm-PCR amplification of CDR3. TCRdb re-called the multiplex PCR reads through MiXCR, storing one row per CDR3 protein. The sample shows about 460,000 distinct CDR3 sequences, about 20% of them seen only once. Sample: peripheral blood mononuclear cells (PBMCs), taken when the disease was refractory, from a patient treated with antithyroid drugs. The source is a female donor with Graves disease.

This clonotype was seen repeatedly, ten times or more. The rearrangement links TRBV5-1 to TRBJ1-6; D is perhaps TRBD1 (5 bases). The CDR3 is 16 residues long. Germline V gives CDR1 SGHRS, CDR2 YFSETQ. The ends were cut back, 4 bases at V and 8 bases at J, with 19 bases in the middle. The CDR3 bases are TGCGCCAGCAGCGCCAGAGGGGCGGGAAGCGATTCACCCCTCCACTTT. Translated: CASSARGAGSDSPLHF.

This clonotype was seen many times. V usage is TRBV28 and J usage is TRBJ1-5; D ambiguous. V shed 8 bases and J shed 6 bases, with 11 bases lying between them. The length of the CDR3 is 12 residues. Germline V CDR1 and CDR2: MDHEN, SYDVKM. As DNA, the CDR3 is TGTGCCAGCGGTTCAGGAATTCAGCCCCAGCATTTT. It is translated as CASGSGIQPQHF.

The sample holds a few counts of this clonotype. V and J are TRBV20-1 and TRBJ2-7; D perhaps matches TRBD2 (5 bases). The CDR3 covers 14 residues. The germline V gene has CDR1 DFQATT and CDR2 SNEGSKA (reference sequence). Trimming left V 3 bases short and J 3 bases short, with 15 bases between. CDR3 protein: CSASSSGGLYEQYF. CDR3 coding DNA: TGCAGTGCTAGTAGCTCTGGCGGGCTCTACGAGCAGTACTTC.

This sequence joins TRBV7-2 and TRBJ2-7; 7 bases are shared with TRBD1. In germline, CDR1 is SGHTA, CDR2 FQGNSA. This CDR3 contains 14 residues. V lost 3 bases and J lost 3; bases outside the gene matches: 5. Written as DNA, the CDR3 is TGTGCCAGCAGCTTCGGGACAGACTTCTACGAGCAGTACTTC. Translation gives CASSFGTDFYEQYF.

This clonotype was seen a handful of times. This chain joins TRBV13 and TRBJ1-1; D might be TRBD1 (6 bases). Germline V gene lookup returns CDR1 PRHDT and CDR2 FYEKMQ (reference sequence). The CDR3 contains 15 residues. The V end lost 4 bases, the J end lost 2 bases, and 14 bases lay between the germline ends. In DNA, the CDR3 is TGTGCCAGCAGCTCAAGACAGGCCTTTAACACTGAAGCTTTCTTT. It translates to CASSSRQAFNTEAFF. The full variable domain, rest sourced from reference TRBV13 and TRBJ1-1, is AAGVIQSPRHLIKEKRETATLKCYPIPRHDTVYWYQQGPGQDPQFLISFYEKMQSDKGSIPDRFSAQQFSDYHSELNMSSLELGDSALYFCASSSRQAFNTEAFFGQGTRLTVV.

This clonotype has a handful of counts. This chain joins TRBV4-2 and TRBJ2-5; TRBD2 might be the D (6 bases). Germline CDR1 reads LGHNA; CDR2 reads YNFKEQ. Deletions cut 1 base from V and 0 bases from J, with 6 bases between. The CDR3 spans 14 residues. CDR3 sequence: CASSQGLDQETQYF. CDR3 sequence (DNA): TGTGCCAGCAGCCAAGGACTAGACCAAGAGACCCAGTACTTC.

In this sample, this clonotype turned up many times. The chain carries TRBV6-5 and TRBJ1-2, with D perhaps matching TRBD1 (6 bases). V was clipped by 0 bases and J by 2 bases, with 16 bases between them. The CDR3 totals 17 residues. Per germline, CDR1 MNHEY and CDR2 SVGAGI. CDR3 protein: CASSYSETGPPNYGYTF. The CDR3 DNA is TGTGCCAGCAGTTACTCGGAGACAGGACCACCCAACTATGGCTACACCTTC.

This clonotype was seen only a few times. The genes are TRBV29-1 and TRBJ2-7; D perhaps matches TRBD2 (6 bases). This CDR3 has 12 residues. CDR1 SQVTM and CDR2 ANQGSEA come from the germline V gene. V shed 4 bases and J shed 7 bases, with 14 bases lying between them. The CDR3 here is CSVVTGVGEQYF. DNA for the CDR3: TGCAGCGTTGTTACGGGAGTGGGAGAGCAGTACTTC.

There are a few counts of this clonotype. The chain uses TRBV7-2 and TRBJ2-7, with unresolved D. This CDR3 has 17 residues. V was pared by 2 bases and J by 0 bases, with 17 bases between. Germline V gene sequence: CDR1 SGHTA, CDR2 FQGNSA. CDR3 amino acids: CASSLTIHGDSSYEQYF. The CDR3 DNA reads as TGTGCCAGCAGCTTAACCATCCATGGGGATTCCTCCTACGAGCAGTACTTC.

This chain joins TRBV30 and TRBJ1-1; no clear D. V lost 1 base, J lost 3 bases, and 6 bases lay in between. Germline V gene data show CDR1 as GTSNPN and CDR2 as SVGIG (reference sequence). The CDR3 has 12 amino acids. The CDR3 DNA sequence: TGTGCCTGGAGTGACACTTACACTGAAGCTTTCTTT. This sequence encodes CAWSDTYTEAFF.